Listed below are T cell receptor beta chains from one sample, sequenced in a study of cytotoxic CD8 clonotypes in ibrutinib-treated CLL. The repertoire was sequenced with immunoSEQ multiplex PCR; TCRdb's copy has only in-frame clones and lacks some. The sample yields approximately 80,000 clones, 70% to 90% seen once. The source was PBMCs, collected before ibrutinib treatment. These receptors were taken from a human donor with chronic lymphocytic leukemia. The CDR3 runs from the conserved cysteine through the conserved F or W. The D gene is left open where the match is weak. Size tells how often a clone was seen (once, few, many) or the class of an expanded clone, and some rows leave it out.

>TRBJ1-2|once|TRBV7-9|.
CASSFVGAPLLDGYTF
TGTGCCAGCAGCTTTGTTGGGGCTCCCCTTCTTGATGGCTACACCTTC
>TRBJ1-1|.|TRBV5-1|TRBD1
CASSLGQADTEAFF
TGCGCCAGCAGCTTAGGACAGGCGGACACTGAAGCTTTCTTT
>TRBJ2-7|.|TRBV7-9|.
CASSPLADEQYF
TGTGCCAGCAGCCCCTTAGCGGACGAGCAGTACTTC
>TRBJ2-5|.|TRBV19|TRBD1
CASSTDRGQETQYF
TGTGCCAGTAGTACGGACAGGGGGCAAGAGACCCAGTACTTC
>TRBJ2-5|.|TRBV7-2|.
CASSLDTGMETQYF
TGTGCCAGCAGCTTGGACACAGGGATGGAGACCCAGTACTTC
>TRBJ2-5|.|TRBV11-3|TRBD1
CASSRDRGDQETQYF
TGTGCCAGCAGCCGGGACAGGGGGGACCAAGAGACCCAGTACTTC
>TRBJ2-1|once|TRBV25-1|.
CASSEPSMFQFF
TGTGCCAGCAGTGAACCCTCTATGTTCCAGTTCTTC
>TRBJ2-1|.|TRBV19|TRBD1
CASSAYRGPSSYNEQFF
TGTGCCAGTAGTGCCTACAGGGGGCCGAGCTCCTACAATGAGCAGTTCTTC
>TRBJ1-1|once|TRBV6-6|TRBD1
CASSYSAGGTEAFF
TGTGCCAGCAGTTACTCGGCAGGGGGCACTGAAGCTTTCTTT
>TRBJ2-7|.|TRBV9|TRBD1
CASTQGAYEWEQYF
TGTGCCAGCACCCAGGGGGCTTATGAGTGGGAGCAGTACTTC
>TRBJ2-5|.|TRBV10-3|.
CAISAAFQETQYF
TGTGCCATCAGTGCTGCTTTTCAAGAGACCCAGTACTTC
>TRBJ1-2|.|TRBV5-6|.
CASSLFSSGYTF
TGTGCCAGCAGCTTGTTCAGTTCCGGCTACACCTTC
>TRBJ1-1|.|TRBV5-1|.
CASSVVSGIKAFF
TGCGCCAGCAGTGTTGTTTCGGGAATTAAAGCTTTCTTT
>TRBJ2-7|.|TRBV11-2|TRBD2
CASSLRTSSYEQYF
TGTGCCAGCAGCCTACGGACTAGTTCCTACGAGCAGTACTTC
>TRBJ2-7|.|TRBV7-9|.
CASSSFGSYEQYF
TGTGCCAGCAGCTCTTTCGGGAGCTACGAGCAGTACTTC
>TRBJ2-7|.|TRBV19|.
CASSRYALGTYEQYF
TGTGCCAGTAGCAGGTACGCACTGGGGACCTACGAGCAGTACTTC
>TRBJ2-3|.|TRBV5-1|.
CASSLEDARWDTQYF
TGCGCCAGCAGCTTGGAAGACGCCCGATGGGATACGCAGTATTTT
>TRBJ1-1|once|TRBV5-1|TRBD1
CASSLQDRTNTEAFF
TGCGCCAGCAGCTTGCAGGACAGGACGAACACTGAAGCTTTCTTT
>TRBJ1-1|few|TRBV29-1|.
CSVEYRRNTEAFF
TGCAGCGTTGAGTACAGAAGGAACACTGAAGCTTTCTTT
>TRBJ1-4|once|TRBV7-3|.
CASSLTPPGTNEKLFF
TGTGCCAGCAGCTTAACCCCCCCAGGGACTAATGAAAAACTGTTTTTT
>TRBJ2-7|.|TRBV2|.
CASSETEEYEQYF
TGTGCCAGCAGTGAAACTGAGGAGTACGAGCAGTACTTC
>TRBJ2-7|medium-sized|TRBV7-9|TRBD1
CASSPPRDSYEQYF
TGTGCCAGCAGCCCGCCCCGGGACAGCTACGAGCAGTACTTC
>TRBJ1-5|.|TRBV7-8|.
CASSLYRVSNQPQHF
TGTGCCAGCAGCTTATATAGGGTCTCCAATCAGCCCCAGCATTTT
>TRBJ1-3|.|TRBV5-4|TRBD1
CASSFMVAAGQGGNTIYF
TGTGCCAGCAGCTTTATGGTGGCGGCTGGACAGGGTGGAAACACCATATATTTT
>TRBJ2-7|.|TRBV9|.
CASSVGDLAWISEQYF
TGTGCCAGCAGCGTAGGGGATCTGGCGTGGATTAGCGAGCAGTACTTC
>TRBJ1-2|few|TRBV19|.
CASSISWQSYGYTF
TGTGCCAGTAGTATCTCCTGGCAGTCATATGGCTACACCTTC
>TRBJ2-2|once|TRBV19|TRBD2
CASSPAPAGVTGELFF
TGTGCCAGTAGTCCAGCGCCAGCGGGAGTCACCGGGGAGCTGTTTTTT
>TRBJ2-1|.|TRBV27|TRBD2
CASRAIGTSGKVLF
TGTGCCAGCCGGGCTATAGGAACTAGCGGGAAAGTCCTCTTC
>TRBJ1-1|once|TRBV5-1|.
CASSLETMSTEAFF
TGCGCCAGCAGCTTGGAAACCATGAGCACTGAAGCTTTCTTT
>TRBJ2-7|.|TRBV29-1|.
CSVETDTDYEQYF
TGCAGCGTTGAGACCGACACTGACTACGAGCAGTACTTC
>TRBJ1-1|.|TRBV28|.
CASSLLTVNTEAFF
TGTGCCAGCAGTTTGCTAACTGTGAACACTGAAGCTTTCTTT
>TRBJ2-7|.|TRBV14|TRBD2
CASSHRTSVTYEQYF
TGTGCCAGCAGCCATCGGACTAGCGTAACCTACGAGCAGTACTTC
>TRBJ2-1|.|TRBV5-1|.
CASSLTHEQFF
TGCGCCAGCAGCTTAACCCATGAGCAGTTCTTC
>TRBJ2-1|few|TRBV5-1|.
CASRREAGDEQFF
TGCGCCAGCAGACGCGAAGCAGGGGATGAGCAGTTCTTC
>TRBJ1-2|once|TRBV5-4|.
CASSLKDAYIENGYTF
TGTGCCAGCAGCTTGAAGGATGCGTATATTGAAAATGGCTACACCTTC
>TRBJ2-3|.|TRBV30|.
CAWRAAGKDTQYF
TGTGCCTGGAGGGCGGCCGGGAAGGATACGCAGTATTTT
>TRBJ1-2|once|TRBV25-1|.
CASTTGIGDGYTF
TGTGCCAGCACTACAGGGATCGGGGATGGCTACACCTTC
>TRBJ2-2|.|TRBV7-9|.
CASSLSGASTGELFF
TGTGCCAGCAGCTTATCGGGGGCCTCCACCGGGGAGCTGTTTTTT
>TRBJ2-2|.|TRBV5-1|TRBD2
CASSRSGRDTGELFF
TGCGCCAGCAGCCGCAGCGGGAGAGACACCGGGGAGCTGTTTTTT
>TRBJ1-5|.|TRBV19|.
CASSYQKSTGTYSNQPQHF
TGTGCCAGTAGTTACCAAAAAAGTACAGGGACTTATAGCAATCAGCCCCAGCATTTT
>TRBJ2-1|.|TRBV6-5|.
CASSYSSPISNEQFF
TGTGCCAGCAGTTACTCATCCCCCATAAGCAATGAGCAGTTCTTC
>TRBJ2-1|few|TRBV14|.
CASSRTAGQFF
TGTGCCAGCAGCCGGACAGCTGGGCAGTTCTTC
>TRBJ1-1|.|TRBV5-6|.
CASSRTYSGHEAFF
TGTGCCAGCAGCCGGACCTATTCCGGACACGAAGCTTTCTTT
>TRBJ1-3|.|TRBV18|.
CASSPQSPGAAGNTIYF
TGTGCCAGCTCACCACAGAGCCCGGGGGCAGCTGGAAACACCATATATTTT
>TRBJ1-5|.|TRBV10-3|.
CAISDGGRGSNQPQHF
TGTGCCATCAGTGACGGAGGTCGGGGAAGCAATCAGCCCCAGCATTTT
>TRBJ2-2|.|TRBV28|.
CASSFWGHTGELFF
TGTGCCAGCAGTTTTTGGGGTCACACCGGGGAGCTGTTTTTT
>TRBJ2-7|.|TRBV6-6|.
CASSYESQYEQYF
TGTGCCAGCAGTTACGAATCGCAGTATGAGCAGTACTTC
>TRBJ2-5|.|TRBV18|TRBD1
CASSQDRGQETQYF
TGTGCCAGCTCCCAAGACAGGGGTCAAGAGACCCAGTACTTC
>TRBJ1-1|.|TRBV11-2|.
CASSLGGWTEAFF
TGTGCCAGCAGCTTAGGGGGATGGACTGAAGCTTTCTTT
>TRBJ2-5|few|TRBV7-9|TRBD2
CASSLSWAGGGRETQYF
TGTGCCAGCAGCTTGAGCTGGGCGGGAGGAGGTCGAGAGACCCAGTACTTC
>TRBJ2-1|.|TRBV28|.
CASSPRDTSSYNEQFF
TGTGCCAGCAGTCCCCGGGACACCAGCTCCTACAATGAGCAGTTCTTC
>TRBJ2-7|.|TRBV7-2|.
CASSLWFGVSYEQYF
TGTGCCAGCAGCTTATGGTTCGGCGTCAGCTACGAGCAGTACTTC
>TRBJ1-2|few|TRBV6-1|.
CASSESNGYTF
TGTGCCAGCAGTGAATCGAATGGCTACACCTTC
>TRBJ2-2|.|TRBV2|TRBD1
CASSGQGPNTGELFF
TGTGCCAGCAGTGGACAGGGCCCGAACACCGGGGAGCTGTTTTTT
>TRBJ2-2|few|TRBV25-1|.
CASRGINTGELFF
TGTGCCAGCAGAGGTATCAACACCGGGGAGCTGTTTTTT